This TCR beta chain comes out of a study of CD8+ T cells in alopecia areata. In each case, RNA was isolated and then reverse transcribed into cDNA as the sequencing template. TCRdb's copy holds only in-frame clones and misses some; the assay was immunoSEQ multiplex PCR. The sample contains 200,000 or so clones, around 43% of which appear only once. Treatment of the sample: oral pan-JAK inhibitor, 5-10 mg twice daily. Study-level results: In scalp and blood during tofacitinib, many expanded lesional clones persisted.

Details on this clone: Antigen specificity is unknown.

Germline-derived CDR1 and CDR2 are PRHDT and FYEKMQ (reference sequence). This CDR3 is 16 amino acids long. V lost 4 bases and J 0 bases, leaving 13 bases between the germline ends. The chain combines TRBV13 with TRBJ2-1, with a weak D call TRBD2 (6 bases). This sequence was found in a human donor with alopecia areata. The sequencing used CD4+ T cells sorted from blood, collected around week 36, from a patient treated with tofacitinib. Here the CDR3 reads CASSSGLPGSYNEQFF. CDR3 sequence (DNA): TGTGCCAGCAGCTCGGGACTTCCCGGCTCCTACAATGAGCAGTTCTTC.